This TCR beta chain was sequenced for a study of shared clonotypes between healthy human individuals. Whole-study findings and limits: Across a handful of donors, naive CD4 shared 5% to 6.5%, naive CD8 under 4%, memory CD4 roughly 2.5%, memory CD8 around 0.42%.

Methods used by the authors: Because ImmunoSEQ provided only junction sequences with no quality scores, the filtering differed. The table came from immunoSEQ multiplex PCR; TCRdb's copy has only in-frame clones and leaves some out. The DNA was the basis for D and trimming; V, J and clone size are from that table. This repertoire shows 1 million to 1.2 million clones, around three quarters found once; its top ten account for 0.89%. V lost 1 base and J 8 bases, leaving 14 bases between the germline ends. The V gene's germline CDR1 is MGHRA and CDR2 YSYEKL. The CDR3 is made up of 15 amino acids. Concerning this clone itself: What it binds is not known.

The chain uses TRBV4-1 and TRBJ1-4; maybe TRBD1 (5 bases). The TCR sequence derives from a young man in good health. Some clones in this sample may be carry-over from other donors' samples. Sequenced sample: memory CD4+ T cells from PBMCs. Documented subset: CD45RA-negative fraction. The CDR3 protein is CASSQVGIGGEKLFF. The CDR3 DNA reads as TGCGCCAGCAGCCAAGTAGGCATTGGGGGGGAAAAACTGTTTTTT.